This T cell receptor (beta chain) was captured in a study of blood T cell repertoires in COVID-19. Across the whole study: Samples came from the United States, Italy and Spain, spanning acute and convalescent COVID-19. In each case, the material was cDNA or gDNA derived from T cells, B-cell-depleted T cells, or PBMCs.

This CDR3 has 15 residues. The V gene end was trimmed by 5 bases and the J gene end by 4 bases; junction bases not matched to a gene: 8. The germline V gene has CDR1 SGHNT and CDR2 YYREEE (reference sequence). Per the authors' pipeline: Amplification from reference gene primers served as the basis for estimated nucleated cell counts. Method: immunoSEQ multiplex PCR; TCRdb's copy keeps in-frame clones and lacks some. V, J and clone size reflect that table, while D and trimming were determined from the DNA. The table lists about 260,000 clones, about 89% of them singletons. The TCR comes from a man aged 40-55 years who had recovered from COVID-19. The chain recombines TRBV5-4 with TRBJ2-5, with 10 nucleotides matching TRBD2. The sample consisted of peripheral blood. The CDR3 protein is CASSLPSGRGETQYF. CDR3 sequence (DNA): TGTGCCAGCAGTCTCCCTAGCGGGAGAGGAGAGACCCAGTACTTC.